This paragraph reports one TCR beta chain. What it binds is unknown. TCR sequencing covered a few patients who responded to pembrolizumab. The table came from immunoSEQ multiplex PCR; TCRdb's copy has only in-frame clones and leaves some out. The repertoire holds approximately 50,000 clones, roughly 75% seen once, with 2.5% to 4% in the top ten. These data originate in a study of PD-1 blockade in mismatch repair-deficient tumors. Looking at the study overall: Patients had around twelve mismatch repair-deficient cancer types, all previously treated and progressing. Findings and caveats of the study: After pembrolizumab, tumor-resident clones rose rapidly, then generally contracted before radiologic responses.

The sequence came from an adult with mismatch repair-deficient cancer. Sequenced here: peripheral blood, sampled 4 weeks after starting pembrolizumab.

The CDR3 sequence is CASSVNPGETQYF. CDR3 nucleotide sequence: TGTGCCAGCAGCGTTAATCCCGGAGAGACCCAGTACTTC. V is TRBV9 and J is TRBJ2-5; D unresolved. Trimming removed 2 bases from V and 4 bases from J, with 9 bases in between. Germline V gives CDR1 SGDLS, CDR2 YYNGEE. The CDR3 is made up of 13 amino acids. Full variable domain (missing parts from reference TRBV9 and TRBJ2-5): DSGVTQTPKHLITATGQRVTLRCSPRSGDLSVYWYQQSLDQGLQFLIQYYNGEERAKGNILERFSAQQFPDLHSELNLSSLELGDSALYFCASSVNPGETQYFGPGTRLLVL.